The sequence of this T cell receptor beta chain was determined in a study of shared clonotypes between healthy human individuals. This clone has just one count. The naive CD8 fraction comprised CD45RO-negative cells positively selected for CCR7 and excluded terminally differentiated effector memory CD45RA+ cells. The data were produced by immunoSEQ multiplex PCR, yet TCRdb's version contains in-frame clones alone and is incomplete. The sample holds about 1,900,000 clones, just under 95% seen once. V was clipped by 6 bases and J by 3 bases, with 14 bases between them. The CDR3 extends over 14 amino acids. CDR1 is PRHDT, CDR2 FYEKMQ, per germline (reference sequence).

The chain carries TRBV13 and TRBJ1-2; TRBD1 is a possible D gene (5 bases). Sequencing was done on a sample of naive CD8+ T cells sorted from blood. The TCR was taken from a man aged 18 to 29 in good health. The CDR3 sequence: CASSVTGTYYGYTF. The DNA for the CDR3 is TGTGCCAGCAGTGTGACCGGGACGTACTATGGCTACACCTTC.